This TCR beta chain was observed in a study of cytomegalovirus exposure and HLA in healthy donors (dated by TCRdb to 2017 to 2019). Concerning the study at large: An earlier analysis of several hundred of the donors reported approximately 300 Gb of sequence data and around 110 million unique TCR beta sequences obtained from about 179 million T cells. The number of donors typed differed by locus, with 629-630 for A, B, C, DRB1 and DQB1, 522 for DQA1, under 610 for DPA1, and approximately 470 for DPB1. Both class I and class II loci were covered by HLA typing, at four-digit resolution. Rather than using new phenotypic data, the later analysis identified candidate immune exposures from TCR beta sequences and from how often those sequences occurred across donors. A later genetic analysis used genome-wide SNP genotypes for about 60% of the roughly 670 donors, treating that subset as a discovery cohort. The study aimed to test whether cataloging public T cell receptors could reveal signatures of past pathogen exposure. A handful of DR-DQ haplotypes were treated as single units for association and clustering because of strong linkage in the cohort. To predict cytomegalovirus infection status, the study brought together high-throughput TCR immunosequencing, statistical association of individual TCRs with disease status, and machine learning. Donor age, sex, ethnicity and CMV serostatus were compiled alongside the repertoire data. The study used immunosequencing to profile the T cell repertoires of 600 to 850 subjects and linked those repertoires to cytomegalovirus serostatus. Across around 400 genotyped donors of the cohort, an average of approximately 240,000 unique TCR beta nucleotide sequences per donor were sequenced, and 15% to 20% of those sequences were non-productive. Approximately 300 gigabases of sequencing data and approximately 80 million unique TCR sequences were included in an early release covering several hundred HLA-typed donors. To study patterns of TCR occurrence, a later analysis re-analyzed previously published TCR beta repertoires from 666 donors and added high-resolution HLA genotyping. Among the approximately 400 genotyped donors, around 81% belonged to the genetic ancestry cluster associated with self-reported Caucasian donors. Besides the first cohort of roughly 640 subjects, a separate validation cohort made up of around 120 different subjects was used. Every discovery cohort repertoire had been produced on one sequencing platform. An earlier analysis of 587 of the donors applied high-throughput TCR beta sequencing to assess whether each TCR beta V gene segment acted as functional or pseudogenic.

The cohort consisted of fewer than 700 healthy bone marrow donors. At the time of sampling, all cohort members were nominally healthy, though unrecorded immune exposures were likely present. The donor was CMV seronegative and belonged to the group of over 350 seronegative cohort members. Each donor provided a peripheral blood sample, and peripheral blood mononuclear cells were used for TCR beta sequencing. Genomic DNA extraction from the blood cell samples was performed with the Qiagen DNeasy Blood Extraction Kit. Notes on this clone: The clone's antigen remains unknown. No clone much larger than this one lies a single base away; base qualities are absent.

Libraries came from the immunoSEQ multiplex PCR assay. For the multiplex PCR, a mixture combining 60 forward primers for TCR Vbeta segments and 13 reverse primers for TCR Jbeta segments was used. Amplification of the CDR3 region of rearranged TCR beta genes was performed with a multiplex PCR assay on genomic DNA. On the Illumina HiSeq System, the amplified TCR beta libraries were sequenced as 87-base-pair reads. The authors processed their data as follows. In a later analysis, roughly 80 million unique TCR beta chains were counted across the 666 repertoires, and roughly 9.9 million of these chains were shared by at least two donors. Raw reads were error-corrected and collapsed into unique sequences by a nearest-neighbor algorithm in which closely related sequences were merged to remove PCR and sequencing errors. CDR3 sequences were aligned to IMGT reference sequences to assign V, D and J gene segments. For a sequence to be retained, a match of at least six nucleotides to both a V gene segment and a J gene segment was required. A rearrangement counted as productive if the CDR3 had no stop codons and remained in frame with V and J, and every other rearrangement counted as non-productive. CDR3 was defined according to IMGT convention as the region running from the second conserved V-encoded cysteine to the conserved J-encoded phenylalanine. The earlier analysis of 550 to 650 of the donors excluded any sequence lacking an unambiguous match to a single V gene segment. In an earlier analysis of several hundred of the donors, a V segment was called functional when productive rearrangements were above 56.7%, and segregating when the standard deviation between donors exceeded 5%. A statistical classification framework was developed to diagnose cytomegalovirus status using the catalog of TCR beta chain sequences. In a later analysis, TCR nucleotide sequences were compared against IMGT/GENE-DB human TR gene sequences so that V and J genes could be assigned. Using the TCRdist pipeline, a later analysis assigned CDR3 sequences along with most-parsimonious VDJ recombination scenarios. In a later analysis, every TCR beta chain was defined by the combination of its CDR3 amino acid sequence and its V-gene family, and reads without a unique V-gene family were dropped. To address suspected cross-contamination and a sequencing artifact, a later analysis removed 550 to 750 highly shared, low-generation-probability nucleotide sequences. For each public chain, a later analysis derived a clonal expansion index from normalized ranks of inferred template counts within each repertoire. In a later analysis, generation probabilities were computed using a VDJ recombination model fitted to out-of-frame rearrangements, and the results were checked against IGoR. Hypergeometric tests were used in a later analysis to score TCR-TCR, TCR-HLA and TCR-CMV co-occurrence, with a repertoire-size bias correction applied to the TCR pairs. In a later analysis, false discovery rates were estimated by permuting HLA or CMV assignments 20 times. In a later analysis, co-occurring TCRs were grouped using DBSCAN, with TCRdist sequence similarity added in when clustering inside HLA-allele-positive subsets. For co-occurrence clustering, repertoires with fewer than 30,000 or more than 120,000 public chains were excluded, along with five repertoires with anomalous nucleotide sharing. As stored in TCRdb, this immuneACCESS dataset retains in-frame rearrangements with V and J assigned. A fraction of the clones does not appear; measured against another copy, unresolved V genes explain less than half of the discrepancy, and the remainder lacks a known reason. The D gene and trimming were derived from the DNA, and the V and J assignments and clone size from that table. The sample contains 74,000 or so clones, about 80% of them found a single time. Approximately 7.2% of the sample lies in the top ten.

What the research found in general, with its limitations: Cytomegalovirus status was reported to be diagnosed by the classifier with high specificity and sensitivity in both the original and validation cohorts. In the study, some 160 TCR beta chains were listed as associated with cytomegalovirus. The only immune exposure information available for the cohort was CMV serostatus. A cluster of highly shared sequence variants was judged likely to be a technical artifact of the sequencing pipeline. In a later analysis, several top co-occurrence clusters were reported to appear linked to parvovirus B19, influenza, CMV and Epstein-Barr virus. The authors suggested that the approach could potentially be extended to other disease states and immunological phenotypes. In a later genetic analysis, fewer N-insertions in productive TCRs were reported among donors in an Asian-associated ancestry cluster than the roughly 700-donor mean. A further reported finding was that TCR beta sequences accurately predicted the HLA-A and HLA-B alleles for most subjects in the first cohort. Sequencing depth was assumed to be roughly uniform across donors in the presence/absence analyses, though that assumption may not hold. In a later analysis, TCR association rates were found to vary across HLA loci, with the most associated TCRs seen for DRB1 alleles and the fewest for HLA-C alleles. A few of the identified cytomegalovirus-associated TCR beta chains were confirmed in vitro to be specific for cytomegalovirus antigens. Across donors, most TCR sequences were observed very rarely, whereas some public TCRs were present in many individuals. Because counts were too low, 15 or so rarely observed V segments, including chromosome 9 orphons, were excluded from the earlier analysis of roughly 580 of the donors. Some IMGT-functional V segments, including TRBV6-2 and TRBV6-3, could not be distinguished by the 87-base-pair reads and were therefore excluded. In this cohort, only TCR beta chains were sequenced, and detectable features were limited by the absence of alpha or paired-chain data. Broadly in line with IMGT annotations, most TCR beta V segments showed up in productive rearrangements about 87% or about 30% of the time in an earlier analysis of some 590 of the donors. Linkage disequilibrium might explain the correlated functional status among segregating V segments, but an unknown experimental factor could not be ruled out. Specific HLA alleles were associated with 15,000 to 20,000 TCR beta sequences at a false discovery rate of 0.05 in a later analysis. In a later analysis, most CMV-associated TCR beta chains were found to appear HLA-restricted, with HLA associations seemingly driven largely by CMV exposure. Because some donors lacked HLA typing at each locus, the association tests relied only on the typed subset. A later analysis found that HLA-associated TCR beta chains were more clonally expanded and had lower generation probabilities than equally common non-associated chains. An association between a missense DCLRE1C variant and V-gene and J-gene trimming of TCR beta chains was found in a later genetic analysis and replicated in an independent cohort. When HLA alleles, especially DR and DQ, strongly co-occurred, TCR associations were difficult to assign to individual alleles.

The junction carries 10 bases between V and J, which are trimmed by 4 bases and 3 bases respectively. The CDR3 goes from the cysteine to the phenylalanine over 13 residues. Just the 39-base CDR3 DNA is kept, in frame starting at base 1. CDR1 and CDR2, looked up from the germline V gene (reference sequence), are GTSNPN and SVGIG. Sequencing was performed on PBMCs. The receptor was isolated from a woman aged 40 to 50 in good health and CMV-seronegative. The chain couples TRBV30 to TRBJ1-3; the D gene is possibly TRBD1, with 5 bases matching. The DNA is as follows: TGTGCCTGGACATGGGGCGGTGGAAACACCATATATTTT. Its translation is CAWTWGGGNTIYF.